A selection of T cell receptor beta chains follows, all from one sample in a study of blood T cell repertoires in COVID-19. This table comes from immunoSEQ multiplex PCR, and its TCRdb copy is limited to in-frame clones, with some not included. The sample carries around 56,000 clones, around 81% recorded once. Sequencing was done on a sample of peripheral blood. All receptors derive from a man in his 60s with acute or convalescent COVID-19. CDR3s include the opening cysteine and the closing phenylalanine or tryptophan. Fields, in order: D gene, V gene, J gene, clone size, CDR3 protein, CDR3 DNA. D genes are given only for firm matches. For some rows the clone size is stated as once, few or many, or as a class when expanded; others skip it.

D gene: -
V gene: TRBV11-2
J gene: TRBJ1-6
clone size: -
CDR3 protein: CASSFGRNNSPLHF
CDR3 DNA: TGTGCCAGCAGCTTCGGTCGCAATAATTCACCCCTCCACTTT

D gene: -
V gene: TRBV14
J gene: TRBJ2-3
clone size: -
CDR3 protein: CASSQTSRGADTQYF
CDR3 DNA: TGTGCCAGCAGCCAAACGAGCAGGGGGGCAGATACGCAGTATTTT

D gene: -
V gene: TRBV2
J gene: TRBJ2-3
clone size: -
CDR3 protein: CASRALAGTDTQYF
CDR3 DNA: TGTGCCAGCAGAGCCCTAGCTGGCACAGATACGCAGTATTTT

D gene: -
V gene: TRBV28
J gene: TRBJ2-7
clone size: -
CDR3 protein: CASSSGYEQYF
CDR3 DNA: TGTGCCAGCAGTTCAGGGTACGAGCAGTACTTC

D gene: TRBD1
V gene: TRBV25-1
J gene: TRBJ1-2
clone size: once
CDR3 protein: CASRGTGGRYGYTF
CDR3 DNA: TGTGCCAGCAGGGGGACAGGGGGGCGATATGGCTACACCTTC

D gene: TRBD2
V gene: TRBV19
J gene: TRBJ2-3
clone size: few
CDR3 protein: CASSKAGGSVTADTQYF
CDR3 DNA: TGTGCCAGTAGTAAAGCGGGGGGCTCGGTCACCGCAGATACGCAGTATTTT

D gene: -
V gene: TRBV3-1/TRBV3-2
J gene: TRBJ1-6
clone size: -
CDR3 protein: CASIRVEGGPLHF
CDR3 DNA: TGTGCCAGCATCCGTGTAGAAGGGGGACCCCTCCACTTT

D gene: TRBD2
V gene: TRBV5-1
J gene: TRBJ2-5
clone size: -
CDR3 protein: CASSLEGRGGETQYF
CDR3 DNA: TGCGCCAGCAGCTTGGAGGGGCGCGGGGGAGAGACCCAGTACTTC

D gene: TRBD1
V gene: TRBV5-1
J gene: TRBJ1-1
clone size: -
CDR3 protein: CASSLEGQGVAEAFF
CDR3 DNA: TGCGCCAGCAGCTTGGAGGGACAGGGAGTGGCTGAAGCTTTCTTT

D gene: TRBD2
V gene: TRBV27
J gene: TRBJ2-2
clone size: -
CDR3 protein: CASSPYAGGGNTGELFF
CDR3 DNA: TGTGCCAGCAGTCCATATGCGGGGGGCGGCAACACCGGGGAGCTGTTTTTT

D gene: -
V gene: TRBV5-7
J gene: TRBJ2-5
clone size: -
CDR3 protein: CASSHAKTQYF
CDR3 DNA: TGTGCCAGCAGCCATGCGAAGACCCAGTACTTC

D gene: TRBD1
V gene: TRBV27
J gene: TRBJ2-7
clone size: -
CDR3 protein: CASSGQASSYEQYF
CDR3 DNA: TGTGCCAGCTCCGGACAGGCCAGCTCCTACGAGCAGTACTTC

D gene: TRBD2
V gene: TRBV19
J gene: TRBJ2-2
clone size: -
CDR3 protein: CATPRGGLTNTGELFF
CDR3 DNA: TGTGCCACCCCCCGCGGGGGTCTTACGAACACCGGGGAGCTGTTTTTT

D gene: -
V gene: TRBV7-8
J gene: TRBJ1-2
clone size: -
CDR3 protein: CASRPGGGATYGYTF
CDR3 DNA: TGTGCCAGCAGGCCTGGGGGGGGCGCCACCTATGGCTACACCTTC

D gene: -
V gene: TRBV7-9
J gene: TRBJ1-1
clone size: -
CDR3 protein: CASSLGQVNTEAFF
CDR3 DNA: TGTGCCAGCAGCTTAGGGCAGGTGAACACTGAAGCTTTCTTT

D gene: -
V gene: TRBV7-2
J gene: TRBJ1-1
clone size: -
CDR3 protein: CASSPRVVTEAFF
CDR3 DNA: TGTGCCAGCAGCCCGCGGGTAGTCACTGAAGCTTTCTTT

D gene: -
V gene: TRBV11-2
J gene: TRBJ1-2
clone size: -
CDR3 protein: CASSLSDSLYGYTF
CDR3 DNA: TGTGCCAGCAGCTTATCCGACTCACTCTATGGCTACACCTTC

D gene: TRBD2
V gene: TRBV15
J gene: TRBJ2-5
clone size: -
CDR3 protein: CATSRGGGQGETQYF
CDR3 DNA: TGTGCCACCAGCAGAGGCGGGGGGCAGGGAGAGACCCAGTACTTC

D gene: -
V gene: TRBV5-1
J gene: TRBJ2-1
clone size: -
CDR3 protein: CASQKEGAQANEQFF
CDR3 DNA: TGCGCCAGCCAGAAAGAAGGGGCTCAAGCGAATGAGCAGTTCTTC

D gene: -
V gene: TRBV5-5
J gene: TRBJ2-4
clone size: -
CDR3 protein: CASSSVGLHIQYF
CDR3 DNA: TGTGCCAGCAGCTCTGTGGGGCTACACATTCAGTACTTC

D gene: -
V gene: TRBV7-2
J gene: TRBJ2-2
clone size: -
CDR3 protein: CASSTGLTANRGELFF
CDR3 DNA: TGTGCCAGCAGCACAGGGTTGACAGCTAATCGTGGGGAGCTGTTTTTT

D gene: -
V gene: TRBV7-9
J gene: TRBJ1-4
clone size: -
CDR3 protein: CASSLAHGGANEKLFF
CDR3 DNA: TGTGCCAGCAGCTTAGCGCACGGAGGGGCTAATGAAAAACTGTTTTTT

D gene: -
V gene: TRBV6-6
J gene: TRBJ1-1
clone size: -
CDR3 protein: CAAATTEAFF
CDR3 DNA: TGTGCCGCCGCCACAACTGAAGCTTTCTTT

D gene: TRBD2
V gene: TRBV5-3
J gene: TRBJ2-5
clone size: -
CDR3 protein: CARSLEVAGGRLETQYF
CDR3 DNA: TGTGCCAGAAGCTTGGAGGTAGCGGGGGGCAGGTTGGAGACCCAGTACTTC

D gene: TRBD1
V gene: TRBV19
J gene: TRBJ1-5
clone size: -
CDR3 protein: CASSRGQGSNQPQHF
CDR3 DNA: TGTGCCAGTAGTAGGGGACAGGGAAGCAATCAGCCCCAGCATTTT

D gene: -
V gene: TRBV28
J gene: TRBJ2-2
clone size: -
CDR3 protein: CASSSSGRRGTGELFF
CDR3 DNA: TGTGCCAGCAGTTCATCGGGCCGAAGGGGCACCGGGGAGCTGTTTTTT

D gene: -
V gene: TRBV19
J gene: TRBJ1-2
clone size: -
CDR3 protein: CASSIKPGDVYGYTF
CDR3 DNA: TGTGCCAGTAGTATAAAACCGGGAGACGTTTATGGCTACACCTTC

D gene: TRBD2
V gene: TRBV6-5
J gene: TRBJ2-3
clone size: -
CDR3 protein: CASTSSGGASDTQYF
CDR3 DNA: TGTGCCAGCACTTCTAGCGGGGGGGCTTCGGATACGCAGTATTTT

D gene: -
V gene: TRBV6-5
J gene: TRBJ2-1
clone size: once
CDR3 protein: CASREGLIYNEQFF
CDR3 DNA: TGTGCCAGCAGGGAGGGACTCATATACAATGAGCAGTTCTTC

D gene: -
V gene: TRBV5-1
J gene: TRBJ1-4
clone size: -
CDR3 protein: CASSTGSEKLFF
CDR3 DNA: TGCGCCAGCAGCACAGGGTCGGAAAAACTGTTTTTT

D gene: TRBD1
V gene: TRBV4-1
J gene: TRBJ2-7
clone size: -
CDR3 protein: CASSQQGAPGGYEQYF
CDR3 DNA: TGCGCCAGCAGCCAACAGGGGGCGCCGGGCGGGTACGAGCAGTACTTC

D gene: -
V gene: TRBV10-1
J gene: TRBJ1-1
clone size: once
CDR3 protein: CASSFSGATEAFF
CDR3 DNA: TGCGCCAGCAGCTTTTCGGGTGCCACTGAAGCTTTCTTT

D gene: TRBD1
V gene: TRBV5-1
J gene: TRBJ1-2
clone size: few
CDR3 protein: CASSVARDRGRGYTF
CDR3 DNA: TGCGCCAGCAGCGTCGCCCGGGACAGGGGTAGAGGCTACACCTTC

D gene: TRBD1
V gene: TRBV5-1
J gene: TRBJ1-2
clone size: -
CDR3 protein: CASGDRASNYGYTF
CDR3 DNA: TGCGCCAGCGGGGACAGGGCCTCTAACTATGGCTACACCTTC

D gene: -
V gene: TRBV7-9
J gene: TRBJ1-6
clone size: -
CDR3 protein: CASSLALGGGNSPLHF
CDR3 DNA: TGTGCCAGCAGCTTAGCGCTTGGGGGGGGAAATTCACCCCTCCACTTT

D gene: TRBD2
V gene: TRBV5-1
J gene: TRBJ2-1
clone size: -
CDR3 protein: CASSLERGGHNEQFF
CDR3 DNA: TGCGCCAGCAGCTTGGAGCGGGGGGGCCACAATGAGCAGTTCTTC

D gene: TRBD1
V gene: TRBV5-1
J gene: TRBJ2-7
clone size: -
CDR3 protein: CASSLGDRAYEQYF
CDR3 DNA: TGCGCCAGCAGCTTGGGGGACAGGGCCTACGAGCAGTACTTC

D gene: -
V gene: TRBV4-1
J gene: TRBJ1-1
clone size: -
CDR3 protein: CASSQETAVNTEAFF
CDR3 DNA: TGCGCCAGCAGCCAAGAAACAGCGGTGAACACTGAAGCTTTCTTT

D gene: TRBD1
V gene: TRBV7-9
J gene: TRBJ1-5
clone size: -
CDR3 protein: CASTGQNSNQPQHF
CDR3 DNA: TGTGCCAGCACGGGACAGAATAGCAATCAGCCCCAGCATTTT

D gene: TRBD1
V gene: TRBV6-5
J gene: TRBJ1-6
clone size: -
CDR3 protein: CASSYPTGTGNSPLHF
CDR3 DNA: TGTGCCAGCAGTTACCCAACAGGGACAGGGAATTCACCCCTCCACTTT

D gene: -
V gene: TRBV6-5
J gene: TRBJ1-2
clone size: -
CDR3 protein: CASSYQDSNGYTF
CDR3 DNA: TGTGCCAGCAGTTACCAGGACAGCAATGGCTACACCTTC

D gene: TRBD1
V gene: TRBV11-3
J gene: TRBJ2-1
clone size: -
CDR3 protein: CASSWGQGDFNEQFF
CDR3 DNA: TGTGCCAGCAGCTGGGGACAGGGCGATTTTAATGAGCAGTTCTTC

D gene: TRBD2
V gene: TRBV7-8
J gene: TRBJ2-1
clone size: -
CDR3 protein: CASSRGLAGGRSEQFF
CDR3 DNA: TGTGCCAGCAGCCGAGGACTAGCGGGGGGGCGCAGTGAGCAGTTCTTC

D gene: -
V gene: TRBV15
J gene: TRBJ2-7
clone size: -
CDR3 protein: CATSKSGGRGNEQYF
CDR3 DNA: TGTGCCACCAGCAAATCTGGGGGCAGAGGAAACGAGCAGTACTTC

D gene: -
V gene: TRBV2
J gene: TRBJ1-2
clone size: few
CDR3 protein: CASSARTVDGYTF
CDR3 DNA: TGTGCCAGCAGTGCCCGGACAGTGGATGGCTACACCTTC

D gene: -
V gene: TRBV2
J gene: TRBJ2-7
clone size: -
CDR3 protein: CASRGQVFYEQYF
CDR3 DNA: TGTGCCAGCAGAGGACAAGTCTTCTACGAGCAGTACTTC

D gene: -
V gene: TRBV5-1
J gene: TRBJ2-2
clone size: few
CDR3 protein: CASSLMGSAGELFF
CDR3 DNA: TGCGCCAGCAGCTTGATGGGGAGCGCCGGGGAGCTGTTTTTT

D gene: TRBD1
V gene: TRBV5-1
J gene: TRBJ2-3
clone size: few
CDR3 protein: CASRKGASTDTQYF
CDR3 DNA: TGCGCCAGCAGAAAGGGGGCGAGCACAGATACGCAGTATTTT

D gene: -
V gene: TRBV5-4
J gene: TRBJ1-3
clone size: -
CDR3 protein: CASSPGGPRAGNTIYF
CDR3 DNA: TGTGCCAGCAGCCCCGGAGGGCCCAGGGCGGGAAACACCATATATTTT

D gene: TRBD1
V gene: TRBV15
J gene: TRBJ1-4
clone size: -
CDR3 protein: CATSREGQGEGEKLFF
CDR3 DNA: TGTGCCACCAGCAGAGAAGGACAGGGGGAGGGAGAAAAACTGTTTTTT

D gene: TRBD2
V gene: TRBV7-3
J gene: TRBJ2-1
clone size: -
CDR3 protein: CASSRPSGGVRDEQFF
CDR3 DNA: TGTGCCAGCAGCCGCCCTAGCGGGGGGGTGCGGGATGAGCAGTTCTTC

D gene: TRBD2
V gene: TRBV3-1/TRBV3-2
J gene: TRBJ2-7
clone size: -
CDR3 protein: CASSPWTSGGTYEQYF
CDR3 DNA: TGTGCCAGCAGCCCGTGGACTAGCGGGGGTACCTACGAGCAGTACTTC

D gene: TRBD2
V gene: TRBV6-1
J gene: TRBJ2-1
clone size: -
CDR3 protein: CASSKGTSGYSYNEQFF
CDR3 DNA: TGTGCCAGCAGTAAAGGGACTAGCGGCTACTCCTACAATGAGCAGTTCTTC